The entry below describes one T cell receptor beta chain. The sample belongs to a study of blood T cell repertoires in COVID-19. Study background: Sample material is recorded as cDNA or gDNA derived from T cells, B-cell-depleted T cells, or PBMCs.

Original handling: Nucleated cell number was recorded as an estimate derived from reference gene primer amplification. The method was immunoSEQ multiplex PCR; TCRdb's version includes in-frame clones alone and lacks a portion of them. The DNA was the basis for D and trimming; V, J and clone size are from that table. The sample includes 140,000 to 150,000 clones, approximately 80% seen only once; the top ten take 4.8%. Germline assignment: CDR1 SGHRS and CDR2 YFSETQ. CDR3 length: 18 amino acids. The ends lost 0 bases at V and 9 bases at J; junction bases unmatched: 17. Sequencing was performed on peripheral blood. The J gene is TRBJ1-1, the V gene TRBV5-1, with 10 bases matching TRBD1. The TCR comes from a human donor in a cohort sampled during active COVID-19. CDR3 in DNA: TGCGCCAGCAGCTTGGCCGTGACAGGGGGCGGAGGCCCCGGTCAAGCTTTCTTT. Translated: CASSLAVTGGGGPGQAFF.